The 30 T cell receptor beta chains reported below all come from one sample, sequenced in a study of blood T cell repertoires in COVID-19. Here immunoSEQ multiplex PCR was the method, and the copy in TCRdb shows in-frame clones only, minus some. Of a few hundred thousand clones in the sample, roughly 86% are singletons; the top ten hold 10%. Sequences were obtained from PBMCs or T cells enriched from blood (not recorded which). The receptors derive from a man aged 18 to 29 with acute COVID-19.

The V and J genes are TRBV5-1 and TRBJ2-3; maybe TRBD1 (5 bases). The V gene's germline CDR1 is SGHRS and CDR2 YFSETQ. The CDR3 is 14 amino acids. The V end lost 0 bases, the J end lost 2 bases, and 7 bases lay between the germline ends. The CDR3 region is CASSLGQYTDTQYF. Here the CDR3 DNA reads TGCGCCAGCAGCTTGGGACAGTACACAGATACGCAGTATTTT.

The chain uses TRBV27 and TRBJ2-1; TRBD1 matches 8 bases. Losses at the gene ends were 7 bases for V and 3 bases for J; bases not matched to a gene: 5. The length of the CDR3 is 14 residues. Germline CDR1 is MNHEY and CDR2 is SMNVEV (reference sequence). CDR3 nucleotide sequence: TGTGCCAGCAAATACAGGGGGGACTACAATGAGCAGTTCTTC. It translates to CASKYRGDYNEQFF.

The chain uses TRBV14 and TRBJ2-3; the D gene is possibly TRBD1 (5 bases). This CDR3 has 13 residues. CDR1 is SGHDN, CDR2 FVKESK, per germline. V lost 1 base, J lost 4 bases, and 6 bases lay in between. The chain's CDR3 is CASSQVGADTQYF. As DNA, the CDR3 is TGTGCCAGCAGCCAAGTAGGGGCAGATACGCAGTATTTT.

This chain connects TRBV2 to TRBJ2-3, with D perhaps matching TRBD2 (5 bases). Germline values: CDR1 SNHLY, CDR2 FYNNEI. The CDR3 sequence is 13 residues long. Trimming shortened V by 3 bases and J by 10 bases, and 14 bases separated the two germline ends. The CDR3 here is CASSDLGRRAQYF. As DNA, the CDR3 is TGTGCCAGCAGTGACCTAGGGCGGCGGGCGCAGTATTTT. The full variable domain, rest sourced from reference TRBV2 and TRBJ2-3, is EPEVTQTPSHQVTQMGQEVILRCVPISNHLYFYWYRQILGQKVEFLVSFYNNEISEKSEIFDDQFSVERPDGSNFTLKIRSTKLEDSAMYFCASSDLGRRAQYFGPGTRLTVL.

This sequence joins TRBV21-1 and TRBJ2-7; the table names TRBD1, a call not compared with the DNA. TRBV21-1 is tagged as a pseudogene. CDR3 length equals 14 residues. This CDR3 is CASSLDKWAYEQYF. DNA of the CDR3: TGTGCCAGCAGTCTGGACAAGTGGGCGTACGAGCAGTACTTC.

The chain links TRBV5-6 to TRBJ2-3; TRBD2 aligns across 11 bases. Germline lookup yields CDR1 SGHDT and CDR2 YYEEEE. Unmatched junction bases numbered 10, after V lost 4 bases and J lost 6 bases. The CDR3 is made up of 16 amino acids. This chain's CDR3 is CASSPITSGRVDTQYF. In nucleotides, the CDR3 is TGTGCCAGCAGCCCGATTACTAGCGGGAGAGTGGATACGCAGTATTTT.

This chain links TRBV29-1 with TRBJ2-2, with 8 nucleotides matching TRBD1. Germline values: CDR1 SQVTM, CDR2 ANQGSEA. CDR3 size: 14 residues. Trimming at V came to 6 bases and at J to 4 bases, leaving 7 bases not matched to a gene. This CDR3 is CSVGGQGTTGELFF. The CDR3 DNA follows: TGCAGCGTCGGAGGACAGGGTACCACCGGGGAGCTGTTTTTT.

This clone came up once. CDR3 coding DNA: TGTGCCAGCATGGAGGGAGGCTTTCCAGATACGCAGTATTTT. Its translation: CASMEGGFPDTQYF. This sequence joins TRBV28 and TRBJ2-3; perhaps TRBD2 as D (6 bases). The CDR3 is made up of 14 amino acids. Germline CDR1 is MDHEN and CDR2 is SYDVKM. Trimming stripped 7 bases from V and 4 bases from J, with 15 bases between.

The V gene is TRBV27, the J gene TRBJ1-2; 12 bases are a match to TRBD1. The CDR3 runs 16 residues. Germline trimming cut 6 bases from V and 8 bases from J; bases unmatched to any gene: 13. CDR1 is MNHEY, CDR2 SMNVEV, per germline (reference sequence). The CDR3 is CASRDTGTGGAWGYTF. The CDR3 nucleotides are TGTGCCAGCAGGGATACCGGGACAGGGGGCGCGTGGGGCTACACCTTC.

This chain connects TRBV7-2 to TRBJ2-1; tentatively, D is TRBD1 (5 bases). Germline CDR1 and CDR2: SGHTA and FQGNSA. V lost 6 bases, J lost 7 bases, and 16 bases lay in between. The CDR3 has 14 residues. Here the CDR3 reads CASRTNAQVNEQFF. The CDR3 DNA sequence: TGTGCCAGCAGGACCAACGCACAGGTTAATGAGCAGTTCTTC.

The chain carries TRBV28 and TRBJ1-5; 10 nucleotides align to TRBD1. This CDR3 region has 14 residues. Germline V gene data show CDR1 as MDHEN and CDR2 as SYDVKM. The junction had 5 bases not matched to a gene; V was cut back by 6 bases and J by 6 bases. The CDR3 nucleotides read TGTGCCAGCAGAGCGACAGGGGGCGGTCAGCCCCAGCATTTT. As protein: CASRATGGGQPQHF.

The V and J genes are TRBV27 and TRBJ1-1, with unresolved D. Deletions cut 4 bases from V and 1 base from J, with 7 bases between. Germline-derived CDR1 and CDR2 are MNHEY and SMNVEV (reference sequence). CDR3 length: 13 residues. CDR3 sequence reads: CASSSLENTEAFF. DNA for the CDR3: TGTGCCAGCAGTTCTTTAGAGAACACTGAAGCTTTCTTT.

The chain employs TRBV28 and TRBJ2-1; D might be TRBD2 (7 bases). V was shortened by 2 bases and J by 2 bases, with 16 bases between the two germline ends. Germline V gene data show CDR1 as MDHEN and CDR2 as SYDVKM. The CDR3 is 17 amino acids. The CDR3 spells CASSLGGGGSAYNEQFF. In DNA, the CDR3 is TGTGCCAGCAGTTTAGGGGGGGGCGGGAGCGCCTACAATGAGCAGTTCTTC.

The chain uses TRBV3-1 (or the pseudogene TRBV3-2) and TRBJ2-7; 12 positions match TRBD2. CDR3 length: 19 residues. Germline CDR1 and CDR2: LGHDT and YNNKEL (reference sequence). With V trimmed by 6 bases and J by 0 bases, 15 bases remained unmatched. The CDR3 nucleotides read TGTGCCAGCAGACCTACCGGGACTAGCGGGCTTAAGATCTCCTACGAGCAGTACTTC. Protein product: CASRPTGTSGLKISYEQYF.

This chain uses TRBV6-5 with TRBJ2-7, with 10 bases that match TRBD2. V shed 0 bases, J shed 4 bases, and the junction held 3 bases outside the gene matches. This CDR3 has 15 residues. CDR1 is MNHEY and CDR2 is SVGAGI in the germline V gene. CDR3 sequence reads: CASSYSPSGSYEQYF. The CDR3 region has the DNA TGTGCCAGCAGTTACTCGCCTAGCGGGAGTTACGAGCAGTACTTC.

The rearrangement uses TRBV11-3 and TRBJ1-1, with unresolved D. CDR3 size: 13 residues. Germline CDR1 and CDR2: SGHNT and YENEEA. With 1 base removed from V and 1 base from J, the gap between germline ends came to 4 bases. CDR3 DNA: TGTGCCAGCAGCTTAGGACAGAACACTGAAGCTTTCTTT. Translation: CASSLGQNTEAFF.

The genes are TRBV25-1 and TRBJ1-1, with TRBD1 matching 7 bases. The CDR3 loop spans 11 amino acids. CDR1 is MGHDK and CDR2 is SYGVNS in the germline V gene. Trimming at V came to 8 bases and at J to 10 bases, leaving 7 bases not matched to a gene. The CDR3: CASGLTGPAFF. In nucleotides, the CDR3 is TGTGCCAGCGGTTTGACAGGGCCAGCTTTCTTT.

CDR3 sequence: CSASTGAFLDNSPLHF. The CDR3 nucleotides read TGCAGTGCTAGTACAGGGGCCTTCTTAGATAATTCACCCCTCCACTTT. This chain connects TRBV20-1 to TRBJ1-6; 7 bases line up with TRBD1. The CDR3 extends over 16 amino acids. Germline assignment: CDR1 DFQATT and CDR2 SNEGSKA (reference sequence). The J segment lost 5 bases and the V segment lost 3 bases, leaving 10 bases of the junction unmatched.

Here the CDR3 reads CASSFGQGGFTDTQYF. The CDR3 nucleotides read TGTGCCAGTAGTTTTGGACAGGGGGGATTCACAGATACGCAGTATTTT. The chain carries TRBV19 and TRBJ2-3, with 10 positions matching TRBD1. The CDR3 extends over 16 amino acids. CDR1 is LNHDA, CDR2 SQIVND, per germline (reference sequence). The V gene end was trimmed by 5 bases and the J gene end by 2 bases; junction bases not matched to a gene: 7.

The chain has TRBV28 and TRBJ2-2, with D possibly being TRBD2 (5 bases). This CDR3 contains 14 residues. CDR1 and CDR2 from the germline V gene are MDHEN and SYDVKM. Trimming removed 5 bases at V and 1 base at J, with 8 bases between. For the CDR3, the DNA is TGTGCCAGCAGTGCTAGCCTGAACACCGGGGAGCTGTTTTTT. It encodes CASSASLNTGELFF.

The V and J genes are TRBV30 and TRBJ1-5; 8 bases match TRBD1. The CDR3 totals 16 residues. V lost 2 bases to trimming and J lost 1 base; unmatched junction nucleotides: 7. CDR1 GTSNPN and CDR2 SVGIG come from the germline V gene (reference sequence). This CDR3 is CAWSPRTGSSNQPQHF. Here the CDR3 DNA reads TGTGCCTGGAGTCCACGGACAGGGTCCAGCAATCAGCCCCAGCATTTT.

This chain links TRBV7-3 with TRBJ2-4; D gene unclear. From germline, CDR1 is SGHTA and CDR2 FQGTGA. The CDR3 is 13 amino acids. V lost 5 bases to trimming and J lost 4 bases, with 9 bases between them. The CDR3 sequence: CASSPGEKNIQYF. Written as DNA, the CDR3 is TGTGCCAGCAGCCCCGGAGAGAAAAACATTCAGTACTTC.

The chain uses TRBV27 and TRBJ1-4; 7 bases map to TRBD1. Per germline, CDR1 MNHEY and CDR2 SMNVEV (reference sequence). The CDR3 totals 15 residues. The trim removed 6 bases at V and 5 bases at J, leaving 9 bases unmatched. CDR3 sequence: CASRNLAGGNEKLFF. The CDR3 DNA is TGTGCCAGCAGGAACCTAGCAGGGGGGAATGAAAAACTGTTTTTT.

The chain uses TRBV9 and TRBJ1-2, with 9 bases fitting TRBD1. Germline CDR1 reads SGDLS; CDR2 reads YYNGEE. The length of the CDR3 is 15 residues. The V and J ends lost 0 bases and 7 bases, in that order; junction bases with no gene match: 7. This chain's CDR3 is CASSVGDRVTGGYTF. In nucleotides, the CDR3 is TGTGCCAGCAGCGTAGGGGACAGGGTAACGGGTGGCTACACCTTC.

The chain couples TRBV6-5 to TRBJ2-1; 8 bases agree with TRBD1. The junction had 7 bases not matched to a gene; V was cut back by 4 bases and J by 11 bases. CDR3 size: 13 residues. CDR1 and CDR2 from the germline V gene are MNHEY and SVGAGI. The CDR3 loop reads CASSSLTGEKQFF. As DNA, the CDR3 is TGTGCCAGCAGTTCTTTGACAGGGGAAAAGCAGTTCTTC.

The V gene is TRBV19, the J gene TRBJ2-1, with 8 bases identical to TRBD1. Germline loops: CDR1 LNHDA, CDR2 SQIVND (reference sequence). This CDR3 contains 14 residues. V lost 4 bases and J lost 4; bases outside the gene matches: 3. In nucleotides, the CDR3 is TGTGCCAGTAGTACAGGGGGCGGGTACAATGAGCAGTTCTTC. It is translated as CASSTGGGYNEQFF.

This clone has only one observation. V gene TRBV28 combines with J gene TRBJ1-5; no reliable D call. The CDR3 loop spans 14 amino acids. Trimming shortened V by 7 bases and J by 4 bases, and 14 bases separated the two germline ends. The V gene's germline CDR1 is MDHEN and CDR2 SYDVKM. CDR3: CASTLGRPNQPQHF. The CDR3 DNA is TGTGCCAGCACTCTGGGCAGGCCAAATCAGCCCCAGCATTTT.

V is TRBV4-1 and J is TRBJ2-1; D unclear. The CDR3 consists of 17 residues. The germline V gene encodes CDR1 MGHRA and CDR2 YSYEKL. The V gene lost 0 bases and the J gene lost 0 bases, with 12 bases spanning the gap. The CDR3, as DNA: TGCGCCAGCAGCCAAGATAACAGAGTATACTCCTACAATGAGCAGTTCTTC. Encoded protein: CASSQDNRVYSYNEQFF.

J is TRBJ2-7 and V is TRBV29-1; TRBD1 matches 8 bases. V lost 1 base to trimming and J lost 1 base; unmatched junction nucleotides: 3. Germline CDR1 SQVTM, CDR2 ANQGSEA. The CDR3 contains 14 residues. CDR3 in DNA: TGCAGCGTTGAAGCAGGGGGCCCATCCTACGAGCAGTACTTC. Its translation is CSVEAGGPSYEQYF.

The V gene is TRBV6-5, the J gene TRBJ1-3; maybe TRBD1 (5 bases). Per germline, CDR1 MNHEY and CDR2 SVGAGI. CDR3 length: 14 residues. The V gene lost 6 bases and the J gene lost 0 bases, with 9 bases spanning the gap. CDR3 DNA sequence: TGTGCCAGCAGACAGACAGTCTCTGGAAACACCATATATTTT. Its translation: CASRQTVSGNTIYF.